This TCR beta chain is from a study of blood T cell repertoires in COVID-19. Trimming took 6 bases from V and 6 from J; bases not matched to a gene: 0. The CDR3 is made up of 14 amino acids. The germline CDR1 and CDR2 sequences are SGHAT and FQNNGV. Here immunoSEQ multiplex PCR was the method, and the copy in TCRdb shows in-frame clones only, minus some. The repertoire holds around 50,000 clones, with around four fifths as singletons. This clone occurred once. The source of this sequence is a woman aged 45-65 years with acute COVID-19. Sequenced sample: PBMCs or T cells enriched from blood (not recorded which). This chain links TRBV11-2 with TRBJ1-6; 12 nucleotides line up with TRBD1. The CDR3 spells CASRGQGANSPLHF. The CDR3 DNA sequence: TGTGCCAGCAGGGGACAGGGGGCTAATTCACCCCTCCACTTT.